This T cell receptor (beta chain) was documented in a study of cytomegalovirus exposure and HLA in healthy donors. Primers for the PCR totalled 60 Vbeta and 13 Jbeta. Sequencing used immunoSEQ multiplex PCR; TCRdb keeps in-frame clones, though not all of them. With under 200,000 clones in the sample, the ten largest clones hold about 2%. Broader study findings: Presence/absence comparisons presumed near-even sequencing depth among donors.

Turning to this clone: As yet, its antigen is unknown.

The trim removed 3 bases at V and 1 base at J, leaving 5 bases unmatched. CDR1 SGHRS and CDR2 YFSETQ come from the germline V gene. The CDR3 consists of 15 residues. The receptor's source is a man in his thirties or forties in good health and CMV-seronegative. The specimen was PBMCs. The chain carries TRBV5-1 and TRBJ1-1; 8 bases agree with TRBD1. The CDR3 nucleotides read TGCGCCAGCAGCTCCGAGACAGGGGCGAACACTGAAGCTTTCTTT. Its protein product is CASSSETGANTEAFF.